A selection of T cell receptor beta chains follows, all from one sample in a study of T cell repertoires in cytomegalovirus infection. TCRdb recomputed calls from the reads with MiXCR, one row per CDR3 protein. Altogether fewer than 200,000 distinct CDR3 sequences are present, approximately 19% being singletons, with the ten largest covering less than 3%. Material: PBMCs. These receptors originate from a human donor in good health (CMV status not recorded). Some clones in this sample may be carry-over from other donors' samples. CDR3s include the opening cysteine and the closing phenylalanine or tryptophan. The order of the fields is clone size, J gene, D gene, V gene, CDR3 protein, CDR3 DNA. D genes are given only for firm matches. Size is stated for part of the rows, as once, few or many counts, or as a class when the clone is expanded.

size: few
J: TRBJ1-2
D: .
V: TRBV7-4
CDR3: CASTPAGGSSYGYTF
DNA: TGTGCCAGCACCCCCGCGGGGGGTAGTAGCTATGGCTACACCTTC

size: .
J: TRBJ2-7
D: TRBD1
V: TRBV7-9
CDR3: CASSLGQGDEQYF
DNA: TGTGCCAGCAGCTTAGGACAGGGGGACGAGCAGTACTTC

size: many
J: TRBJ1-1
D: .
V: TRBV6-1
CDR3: CASSDLLRKITGSDTEAFF
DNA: TGTGCCAGCAGTGACCTTCTTAGAAAGATTACGGGGTCTGACACTGAAGCTTTCTTT

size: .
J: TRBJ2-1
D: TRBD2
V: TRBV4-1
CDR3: CASSQDLSGRYNEQFF
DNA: TGCGCCAGCAGCCAAGATTTGAGCGGGAGATACAATGAGCAGTTCTTC

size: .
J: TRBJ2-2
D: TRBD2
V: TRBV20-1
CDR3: CSARGGAGVTANTGELFF
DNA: TGCAGTGCTAGAGGTGGAGCGGGAGTCACAGCGAACACCGGGGAGCTGTTTTTT

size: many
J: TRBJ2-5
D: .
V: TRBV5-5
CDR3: CASSLDRAQETQYF
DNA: TGTGCCAGCAGCTTGGACAGGGCACAAGAGACCCAGTACTTC

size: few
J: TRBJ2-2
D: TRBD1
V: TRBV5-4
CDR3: CASSSSFGTGGTGELFF
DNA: TGTGCCAGCAGCTCTTCATTCGGGACAGGGGGAACCGGGGAGCTGTTTTTT

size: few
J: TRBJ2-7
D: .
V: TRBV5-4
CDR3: CASSLGQKSPREQYF
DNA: TGTGCCAGCAGCTTGGGGCAGAAATCTCCTAGGGAGCAGTACTTC

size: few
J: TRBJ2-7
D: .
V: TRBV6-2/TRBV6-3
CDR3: CASSGVLASYEQYF
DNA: TGTGCCAGCTCCGGTGTACTAGCTTCCTACGAGCAGTACTTC

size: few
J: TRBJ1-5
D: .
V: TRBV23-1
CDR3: CASSHQRAYNQPQHF
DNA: TGCGCCAGCAGTCATCAAAGGGCATACAATCAGCCCCAGCATTTT

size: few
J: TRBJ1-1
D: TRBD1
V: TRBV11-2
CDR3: CASSFGTGGRTEAFF
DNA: TGTGCCAGCAGCTTCGGTACAGGGGGTCGCACTGAAGCTTTCTTT

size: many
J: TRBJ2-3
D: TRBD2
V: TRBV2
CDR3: CASRRGLAGGQKTDTQYF
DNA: TGTGCCAGCCGGAGAGGACTAGCGGGGGGGCAGAAGACAGATACGCAGTATTTT

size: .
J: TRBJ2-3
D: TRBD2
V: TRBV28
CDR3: CASSMGLAGDLTDTQYF
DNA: TGTGCCAGCAGTATGGGACTAGCGGGGGACCTCACAGATACGCAGTATTTT

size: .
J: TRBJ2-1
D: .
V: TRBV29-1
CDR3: CSGTGLDEQFF
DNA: TGCAGCGGCACAGGCTTGGATGAGCAGTTCTTC

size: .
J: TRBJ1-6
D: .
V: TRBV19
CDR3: CASDPGYNSPLHF
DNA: TGTGCCAGTGACCCGGGCTATAATTCACCCCTCCACTTT

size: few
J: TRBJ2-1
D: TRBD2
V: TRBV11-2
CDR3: CASSLEVLAGYNEQFF
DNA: TGTGCCAGCAGCTTAGAAGTTCTAGCGGGTTACAATGAGCAGTTCTTC

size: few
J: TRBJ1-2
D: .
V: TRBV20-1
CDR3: CSAGMGARANYGYTF
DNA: TGCAGTGCGGGTATGGGGGCCCGAGCTAACTATGGCTACACCTTC

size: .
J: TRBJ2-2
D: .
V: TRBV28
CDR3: CASSPRRRTATGELFF
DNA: TGTGCCAGCAGTCCGCGTAGGCGGACAGCCACCGGGGAGCTGTTTTTT